This note documents a single T cell receptor (beta chain) sequence. The V gene's germline CDR1 is SGHRS and CDR2 YFSETQ. The CDR3 totals 13 residues. Trimming removed 9 bases from V and 1 base from J; junction bases left unmatched: 4. The entry originates in a study of OX40 agonist ivuxolimab in advanced cancers. Here immunoSEQ multiplex PCR was the method, and the copy in TCRdb shows in-frame clones only, minus some. Of roughly 58,000 clones listed, 70% to 90% are singletons. The gene calls are TRBV5-1 and TRBJ1-1, with TRBD1 identical over 9 bases. The sample in question was CD4+ or CD8+ T cells sorted from blood, obtained in a trial of the OX40 agonist ivuxolimab. The sequence was collected from an adult with an advanced solid tumor such as melanoma, head and neck, liver or kidney cancer. The CDR3 spells CATTGGPNTEAFF. CDR3 coding DNA: TGCGCCACCACAGGGGGCCCGAACACTGAAGCTTTCTTT.